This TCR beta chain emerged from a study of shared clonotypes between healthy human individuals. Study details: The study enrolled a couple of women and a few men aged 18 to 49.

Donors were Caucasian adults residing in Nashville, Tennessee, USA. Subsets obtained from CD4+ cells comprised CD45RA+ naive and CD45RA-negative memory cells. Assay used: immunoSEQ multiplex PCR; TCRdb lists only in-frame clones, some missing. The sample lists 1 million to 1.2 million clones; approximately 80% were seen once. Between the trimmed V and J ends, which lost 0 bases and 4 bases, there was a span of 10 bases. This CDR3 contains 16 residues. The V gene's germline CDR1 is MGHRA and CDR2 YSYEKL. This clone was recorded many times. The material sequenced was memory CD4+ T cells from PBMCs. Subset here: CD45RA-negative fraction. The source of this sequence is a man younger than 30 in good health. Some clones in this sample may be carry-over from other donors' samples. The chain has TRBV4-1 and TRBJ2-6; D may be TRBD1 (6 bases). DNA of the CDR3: TGCGCCAGCAGCCAAGAAGGGGGTTCCGGGGCCAACGTCCTGACTTTC. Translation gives CASSQEGGSGANVLTF.